One and the same sample provided the 31 T cell receptor beta chains below, sequenced in a study of cytomegalovirus exposure and HLA in healthy donors. PCR involved 60 Vbeta and 13 Jbeta primers. Profiling relied on immunoSEQ multiplex PCR, and the TCRdb table lists in-frame clones only, not all of them. The sample includes about 140,000 clones, about 10% of them seen just once. The sample taken for sequencing was PBMCs. These receptors were taken from a man in his fifties in good health and CMV-seronegative.

V gene TRBV9 combines with J gene TRBJ1-6, with no clear D. Between the trimmed V and J ends, which lost 0 bases and 0 bases, there was a span of 7 bases. Germline CDR1 and CDR2: SGDLS and YYNGEE. The CDR3 loop spans 16 amino acids. This CDR3 reads CASSVARSSYNSPLHF. In nucleotides, the CDR3 is TGTGCCAGCAGCGTAGCCCGGAGCTCCTATAATTCACCCCTCCACTTT.

The chain employs TRBV27 and TRBJ1-2; possibly TRBD1 for D (6 bases). The CDR3 is made up of 14 amino acids. The V end was cut by 5 bases, the J end by 7 bases, with 17 bases between. CDR1 is MNHEY, CDR2 SMNVEV, per germline (reference sequence). The CDR3 loop is CASSPGTPSGGYTF. The CDR3 DNA reads TGTGCCAGCAGTCCAGGGACACCCTCGGGTGGCTACACCTTC.

This clone was seen a few times. The rearrangement links TRBV7-5 to TRBJ2-4; TRBD1, as called in the table, went unchecked against the DNA. TRBV7-5 is termed a pseudogene. CDR3 length equals 17 residues. This chain's CDR3 is CARSLAVPGVRKNIQYF. Written as DNA, the CDR3 is TGTGCCAGAAGCTTAGCGGTCCCAGGGGTGAGGAAAAACATTCAGTACTTC.

The V and J genes are TRBV2 and TRBJ2-2, with TRBD2 matching over 11 bases. Germline loops: CDR1 SNHLY, CDR2 FYNNEI. V shed 6 bases, J shed 5 bases, and the junction held 8 bases outside the gene matches. This CDR3 spans 16 amino acids. CDR3 loop: CASRDGTSGWTGELFF. Here the CDR3 DNA reads TGTGCCAGCAGGGACGGGACTAGCGGTTGGACCGGGGAGCTGTTTTTT.

This clone was seen a handful of times. V and J are TRBV18 and TRBJ1-5; 12 nucleotides match TRBD1. The CDR3 is made up of 18 amino acids. Germline assignment: CDR1 KGHSH and CDR2 LQKENI. The V gene end was trimmed by 5 bases and the J gene end by 2 bases; junction bases not matched to a gene: 10. The CDR3 DNA follows: TGTGCCAGCTCATGGGGGACAGGGGGCCGTTCGGGCAATCAGCCCCAGCATTTT. Encoded protein: CASSWGTGGRSGNQPQHF.

The chain combines TRBV6-1 with TRBJ2-3; 9 bases map to TRBD2. Losses at the gene ends were 4 bases for V and 1 base for J; bases not matched to a gene: 3. Germline CDR1 is MNHNS and CDR2 is SASEGT. The CDR3 runs 15 residues. CDR3 protein: CASSGVAGGTDTQYF. CDR3 coding DNA: TGTGCCAGCAGTGGGGTAGCGGGGGGCACAGATACGCAGTATTTT.

The rearrangement uses TRBV5-4 and TRBJ2-7; 13 nucleotides align to TRBD2. Looked up from germline, CDR1 is SGHNT and CDR2 is YYREEE (reference sequence). The CDR3 spans 15 residues. The V and J ends lost 4 bases and 2 bases, in that order; junction bases with no gene match: 3. CDR3 in amino acids: CASSAGTSGAYEQYF. Here the CDR3 DNA reads TGTGCCAGCAGCGCGGGGACTAGCGGGGCCTACGAGCAGTACTTC.

This clone was picked up a small number of times. V and J are TRBV7-3 and TRBJ1-1; perhaps TRBD1 as D (6 bases). The CDR3 is made up of 13 amino acids. Per germline, CDR1 SGHTA and CDR2 FQGTGA. V gave up 3 bases and J gave up 3 bases, with 8 bases separating them. The CDR3 DNA is TGTGCCAGCAGCTTGTACAGGGACACTGAAGCTTTCTTT. Translation: CASSLYRDTEAFF.

This clone turned up a few times. The gene calls are TRBV9 and TRBJ1-1, with 11 positions matching TRBD1. The germline V gene has CDR1 SGDLS and CDR2 YYNGEE. After removal of 4 bases from V and 1 base from J, the junction contained 12 bases not matched to a gene. The CDR3 runs to 18 residues. The CDR3 DNA follows: TGTGCCAGCAGCCTCTGGGCGGGACAGGGGGAGTGGAACACTGAAGCTTTCTTT. It encodes CASSLWAGQGEWNTEAFF.

This clone was observed a few times. The chain is built from TRBV6-5 and TRBJ1-5, with D possibly TRBD1 on 6 matching bases. This CDR3 spans 14 amino acids. Germline assignment: CDR1 MNHEY and CDR2 SVGAGI. Between the trimmed V and J ends, which lost 6 bases and 1 base, there was a span of 10 bases. DNA of the CDR3: TGTGCCAGCAGAACCAGGGGAAGCAATCAGCCCCAGCATTTT. This sequence encodes CASRTRGSNQPQHF.

This clone was seen only a few times. The gene calls are TRBV5-5 and TRBJ2-5; weak D call: TRBD1 (6 bases). Germline V gene lookup returns CDR1 SGHKS and CDR2 YYEKEE (reference sequence). The ends were cut back, 0 bases at V and 2 bases at J, with 8 bases in the middle. CDR3 size: 14 residues. In DNA, the CDR3 is TGTGCCAGCAGCTTGGTCAGGGGACAAGAGACCCAGTACTTC. This codes for CASSLVRGQETQYF.

This chain joins TRBV12-5 and TRBJ2-7; 7 bases align to TRBD2. Germline CDR1 LGHNT, CDR2 FRNRAP. CDR3 size: 17 residues. Losses at the gene ends were 2 bases for V and 2 bases for J; bases not matched to a gene: 12. In DNA form, the CDR3 reads TGTGCTAGTGGTTTGAGGCCGGTGGGAGGGTTGCCCTACGAGCAGTACTTC. This sequence encodes CASGLRPVGGLPYEQYF.

This clone was picked up a small number of times. Other DNA sequences in this sample translate to the same CDR3. The V and J genes are TRBV9 and TRBJ1-2; TRBD1 aligns across 7 bases. Germline CDR1 reads SGDLS; CDR2 reads YYNGEE. The V gene end was trimmed by 0 bases and the J gene end by 5 bases; junction bases not matched to a gene: 7. This CDR3 is 15 amino acids long. CDR3 protein: CASSVEGGQPYGYTF. The CDR3 DNA reads TGTGCCAGCAGCGTAGAAGGGGGACAGCCATATGGCTACACCTTC.

This clone appeared a few times. The sample has other DNA sequences that encode this CDR3 too. The CDR3 here is CASSTRLAGDTDTQYF. In nucleotides, the CDR3 is TGTGCCAGCAGCACAAGACTAGCGGGAGACACAGATACGCAGTATTTT. The rearrangement uses TRBV9 and TRBJ2-3, with 12 bases aligning to TRBD2. The germline gives CDR1 SGDLS, CDR2 YYNGEE. The junction had 5 bases not matched to a gene; V was cut back by 4 bases and J by 2 bases. The CDR3 consists of 16 residues.

There are a few counts of this clone. CDR3 in DNA: TGTGCCAGCAGTACTGACAGGGTCAGGGATACGCAGTATTTT. This translates into CASSTDRVRDTQYF. This chain joins TRBV6-5 and TRBJ2-3; TRBD1 matches at 7 bases. V trimming: 5 bases; J trimming: 6 bases; junction bases outside the gene matches: 8. This CDR3 comprises 14 residues. CDR1 is MNHEY, CDR2 SVGAGI, per germline.

This sequence joins TRBV6-5 and TRBJ2-7; D perhaps matches TRBD2 (5 bases). The CDR3 runs 15 residues. Germline loops: CDR1 MNHEY, CDR2 SVGAGI. Between the trimmed V and J ends, which lost 5 bases and 4 bases, there was a span of 18 bases. The CDR3 DNA reads TGTGCCAGCAGTAACCGGGCGAGGGTTCCGTACGAGCAGTACTTC. Its translation is CASSNRARVPYEQYF.

This clone has more than one count but fewer than ten. DNA of the CDR3: TGTGCCAGCAGCTCTCCCCCGTCCGAGACCCAGTACTTC. This sequence encodes CASSSPPSETQYF. The chain has TRBV7-2 and TRBJ2-5; D is unresolved. The CDR3 spans 13 residues. Trimming cost V 4 bases and J 5 bases, with 11 bases left between them. Germline lookup yields CDR1 SGHTA and CDR2 FQGNSA.

The V gene is TRBV19, the J gene TRBJ2-3, with 8 bases fitting TRBD1. Germline V lookup: CDR1 LNHDA, CDR2 SQIVND (reference sequence). CDR3 size: 14 residues. With V trimmed by 3 bases and J by 3 bases, 2 bases remained unmatched. The CDR3 is CASSIRGRTDTQYF. The CDR3 DNA is TGTGCCAGTAGTATCAGGGGGCGTACAGATACGCAGTATTTT.

The chain couples TRBV6-5 to TRBJ2-7; 9 nucleotides align to TRBD1. J lost 5 bases, V lost 5 bases, and 10 bases had no gene match. Germline CDR1 and CDR2: MNHEY and SVGAGI. This CDR3 is 15 amino acids long. CDR3 nucleotides: TGTGCCAGCAGTCCTTCGGACAGGGGAGAGCACGAGCAGTACTTC. Its protein product is CASSPSDRGEHEQYF.

This clone was counted only a few times. The CDR3 is CASSLQVGYGYTF. The CDR3 region has the DNA TGTGCCAGCAGCCTTCAAGTCGGCTATGGCTACACCTTC. The chain carries TRBV6-4 and TRBJ1-2; no firm D call. This CDR3 spans 13 amino acids. Germline CDR1 reads MRHNA; CDR2 reads SNTAGT. The V end was cut by 6 bases, the J end by 4 bases, with 12 bases between.

This clone turned up a few times. The V and J genes are TRBV28 and TRBJ1-2; 7 positions match TRBD1. The length of the CDR3 is 15 residues. Germline values: CDR1 MDHEN, CDR2 SYDVKM. V lost 5 bases and J lost 4; bases outside the gene matches: 10. CDR3 nucleotides: TGTGCCAGCAGTCAGAACCCGGGGACAGCCTATGGCTACACCTTC. Translating gives CASSQNPGTAYGYTF.

As for this clone: At one end the junction does not follow the germline gene, possibly because of a read error. The same CDR3 is also encoded by other DNA sequences in this sample. The genes are TRBV19 and TRBJ1-1; 8 nucleotides align to TRBD1. There are 12 residues in the CDR3. Germline V gene sequence: CDR1 LNHDA, CDR2 SQIVND (reference sequence). CDR3 DNA sequence: TGTGCCACCTGGACAGGGACCACTGAAGCCTTCTTT. This sequence encodes CATWTGTTEAFF.

This sequence joins TRBV27 and TRBJ1-2; TRBD1 might be the D (6 bases). Germline-derived CDR1 and CDR2 are MNHEY and SMNVEV (reference sequence). The V gene lost 3 bases and the J gene lost 7 bases, with 9 bases spanning the gap. The CDR3 totals 12 residues. DNA of the CDR3: TGTGCCAGCAGTTTCCCAGGGGTTGGCTACACCTTC. Amino acids: CASSFPGVGYTF.

This rearrangement joins TRBV19 to TRBJ1-2; TRBD1 matches at 8 bases. CDR3 size: 15 residues. V lost 3 bases to trimming and J lost 8 bases; unmatched junction nucleotides: 11. Germline CDR1 and CDR2: LNHDA and SQIVND (reference sequence). The CDR3 sequence is CASSMLPGQGEGYTF. In DNA, the CDR3 is TGTGCCAGTAGTATGCTTCCCGGACAGGGTGAGGGCTACACCTTC.

The gene calls are TRBV19 and TRBJ1-2; D remains unclear. V lost 1 base and J 6 bases, leaving 18 bases between the germline ends. Germline V gene lookup returns CDR1 LNHDA and CDR2 SQIVND (reference sequence). CDR3 length equals 16 residues. The CDR3 is CASSIAPFGSRDGYTF. The CDR3 DNA follows: TGTGCCAGTAGTATAGCCCCGTTCGGCAGCCGGGATGGCTACACCTTC.

In its sample, this clone was seen a few times. The chain has TRBV6-6 and TRBJ1-1; D may be TRBD1 (6 bases). Germline V CDR1 and CDR2: MNHNY, SVGAGI (reference sequence). CDR3 size: 16 residues. Trimming pared 7 bases from V and 1 base from J, leaving 19 bases between. This chain's CDR3 is CASIPLPGQSNTEAFF. The CDR3 nucleotides read TGTGCCAGCATCCCCTTACCCGGACAGTCGAACACTGAAGCTTTCTTT.

The chain links TRBV9 to TRBJ1-3; D not resolved. V lost 5 bases and J 0 bases, leaving 9 bases between the germline ends. This CDR3 region has 14 residues. Per germline, CDR1 SGDLS and CDR2 YYNGEE. The CDR3 nucleotides are TGTGCCAGCAGTCGCAGGTCCTCTGGAAACACCATATATTTT. It translates to CASSRRSSGNTIYF.

This clone has more than one count but fewer than ten. The CDR3: CAISESTSGRAGEQYF. The DNA for the CDR3 is TGTGCCATCAGTGAGTCGACTAGCGGGAGGGCCGGCGAGCAGTACTTC. The rearrangement links TRBV10-3 to TRBJ2-7; 14 nucleotides match TRBD2. J lost 6 bases, V lost 0 bases, and 4 bases had no gene match. CDR3 size: 16 residues. Germline CDR1 reads ENHRY; CDR2 reads SYGVKD.

This clone was counted between two and nine times. The chain couples TRBV11-1 to TRBJ1-2, with 8 bases aligning to TRBD1. Germline V gene sequence: CDR1 SGHAT, CDR2 FQDESV (reference sequence). The CDR3 is 19 amino acids. V was pared by 4 bases and J by 0 bases, with 16 bases of the junction left unmatched. CDR3 residues: CASSSMGTGTGVTNYGYTF. The CDR3, as DNA: TGTGCCAGCAGCTCGATGGGGACTGGGACAGGAGTTACTAACTATGGCTACACCTTC.

The table lists this clone with a few counts. V usage is TRBV5-1 and J usage is TRBJ1-1; perhaps TRBD1 as D (5 bases). The V and J ends lost 5 bases and 1 base respectively, with 9 bases between them. This CDR3 contains 13 residues. Germline V CDR1 and CDR2: SGHRS, YFSETQ. The CDR3 nucleotides are TGCGCCAGCAGGCCGGGGGGGAACACTGAAGCTTTCTTT. Amino acids: CASRPGGNTEAFF.

This clone was seen a few times. J is TRBJ2-3 and V is TRBV28, with a weak D call TRBD2 (6 bases). The length of the CDR3 is 14 residues. The germline V and J ends were trimmed by 6 bases and 2 bases, with 12 bases remaining between them. In germline, CDR1 is MDHEN, CDR2 SYDVKM. The CDR3 reads CASSLAGSTDTQYF. In DNA, the CDR3 is TGTGCCAGCAGCTTGGCGGGATCCACAGATACGCAGTATTTT.